The next 3 T cell receptor beta chains were all read from a single sample in a study of blood T cells in healthy people across ages. It was with a sample-barcoded 5' primer and a J-beta primer mix that a second PCR of roughly 7 to 12 cycles was run. TCRdb called the 5' RACE reads again in MiXCR, with one record for every CDR3 protein. The profile shows 1.5 million to 2 million distinct CDR3 sequences, less than 50% of them singletons. Sample: blood. The receptors come from a middle-aged woman in good health.

This clonotype was seen only a few times. This chain links TRBV12-3 or TRBV12-4 with TRBJ2-1, with 7 bases matching TRBD1. The CDR3 sequence is 16 residues long. The V gene end was trimmed by 4 bases and the J gene end by 2 bases; junction bases not matched to a gene: 8. As DNA, the CDR3 is TGTGCCAGCAGTTATTACGGCAGGGGGACCTACAATGAGCAGTTCTTC. Amino acids: CASSYYGRGTYNEQFF.

The chain combines TRBV29-1 with TRBJ2-1; 10 bases match TRBD2. Losses at the gene ends were 2 bases for V and 8 bases for J; bases not matched to a gene: 6. Germline CDR1 reads SQVTM; CDR2 reads ANQGSEA. The CDR3 sequence is 14 residues long. The DNA of the CDR3 is TGCAGCGTTGAAAGTAGCGGGAGGATGTATGAGCAGTTCTTC. Its translation is CSVESSGRMYEQFF.

The chain combines TRBV12-3 or TRBV12-4 with TRBJ1-5, with D unclear. The CDR3 totals 15 residues. The V end lost 1 base, the J end lost 3 bases, and 10 bases lay between the germline ends. The CDR3 nucleotides read TGTGCCAGCAGTTTAGGCAGGACTATCAATCAGCCCCAGCATTTT. Translating it yields CASSLGRTINQPQHF.